The clone carrying this T cell receptor (beta chain) was counted at least ten times. What it binds is unknown. The TCR alpha and TCR beta cDNA libraries, bearing sample barcodes and UMIs, were generated by 5'RACE using constant-segment primers. From the 5' RACE reads, TCRdb called clonotypes with MiXCR, one entry per CDR3 protein. The sample shows approximately 430,000 distinct CDR3 sequences, less than 25% of them seen only once. This sample stems from a study of T-cell memory formation after mild COVID-19. General study points: A balance of CD4 and CD8 characterized clones contracting day 15 to 85, whereas later expanders leaned CD4+. Cross-reactive memory seemingly joined, as some responding clones were found in pre-infection memory.

The junction had 4 bases not matched to a gene; V was cut back by 3 bases and J by 3 bases. Germline V lookup: CDR1 SGHRS, CDR2 YFSETQ. The CDR3 is made up of 15 amino acids. This sequence originates from an adult woman who had mild COVID-19 (a few samples of this study predate the infection). Cell type and time point are not known. Material: PBMCs or a T cell subset sorted from them (not recorded which). The V and J genes are TRBV5-1 and TRBJ2-3; 10 bases align to TRBD2. DNA of the CDR3: TGCGCCAGCAGCTATAGCGGGAGGACAACAGATACGCAGTATTTT. It is translated as CASSYSGRTTDTQYF.